The 11 T cell receptor beta chains listed next were all sequenced from one sample in a study of blood T cell repertoires in COVID-19. Assay: immunoSEQ multiplex PCR; the TCRdb copy retains only in-frame clones and omits some. The sample shows approximately 280,000 clones, 80% to 90% of them seen only once. Sequenced input: peripheral blood. Receptors were obtained from a man aged 35 to 55 with acute or convalescent COVID-19.

The J gene is TRBJ1-2, the V gene TRBV6-5, with TRBD1 matching 9 bases. The CDR3 totals 16 residues. The germline gives CDR1 MNHEY, CDR2 SVGAGI. V shed 4 bases, J shed 4 bases, and the junction held 10 bases outside the gene matches. CDR3 loop: CASSSGTGTLTYGYTF. DNA for the CDR3: TGTGCCAGCAGTTCCGGGACAGGGACCCTCACCTATGGCTACACCTTC.

V usage is TRBV6-6 and J usage is TRBJ1-5; tentatively, D is TRBD1 (5 bases). The germline gives CDR1 MNHNY, CDR2 SVGAGI (reference sequence). This CDR3 comprises 13 residues. Trimming cost V 2 bases and J 6 bases, with 8 bases left between them. The CDR3 sequence is CASSYGGGQPQHF. CDR3 nucleotides: TGTGCCAGCAGTTACGGGGGAGGTCAGCCCCAGCATTTT.

This clone occurred a few times. The chain joins TRBV29-1 to TRBJ1-2; a possible D gene is TRBD1 (6 bases). The CDR3 totals 14 residues. Germline CDR1 reads SQVTM; CDR2 reads ANQGSEA. The germline V and J ends were trimmed by 2 bases and 3 bases, with 13 bases remaining between them. CDR3 region: CSVEWQGMDYGYTF. DNA for the CDR3: TGCAGCGTTGAATGGCAGGGGATGGACTATGGCTACACCTTC.

The chain joins TRBV4-1 to TRBJ2-7; perhaps TRBD1 as D (6 bases). The CDR3 spans 14 residues. Germline lookup yields CDR1 MGHRA and CDR2 YSYEKL. V was pared by 4 bases and J by 5 bases, with 15 bases between. This CDR3 is CASSPETGTHEQYF. CDR3 DNA sequence: TGCGCCAGCAGCCCAGAAACAGGGACCCACGAGCAGTACTTC.

V is TRBV19 and J is TRBJ1-1, with 7 positions matching TRBD1. This CDR3 region has 14 residues. The ends lost 8 bases at V and 2 bases at J; junction bases unmatched: 8. The germline gives CDR1 LNHDA, CDR2 SQIVND (reference sequence). CDR3 loop: CASRLGQYNTEAFF. The CDR3 DNA follows: TGTGCCAGTCGATTGGGACAGTACAACACTGAAGCTTTCTTT.

Points on this clone: Different DNA sequences within this sample yield the same CDR3. Here the CDR3 DNA reads TGTGCCAGCAGCCCCGGGACAGGGGCTTACGAGCAGTACTTC. It yields the protein CASSPGTGAYEQYF. This chain uses TRBV5-4 with TRBJ2-7, with 10 bases matching TRBD1. Germline V gene data show CDR1 as SGHNT and CDR2 as YYREEE (reference sequence). The CDR3 consists of 14 residues. J was trimmed by 4 bases and V by 4 bases; bases with no gene match: 5.

The rearrangement joins TRBV25-1 to TRBJ1-2, with TRBD1 as a possible D gene (5 bases). CDR1 is MGHDK, CDR2 SYGVNS, per germline. There are 14 residues in the CDR3. Trimming stripped 6 bases from V and 4 bases from J, with 15 bases between. CDR3 nucleotide sequence: TGTGCCAGCAGCGCTCAGGGTCTCGGCTATGGCTACACCTTC. It yields the protein CASSAQGLGYGYTF.

This clone was observed a handful of times. V gene TRBV19 combines with J gene TRBJ2-1, with a weak D call TRBD2 (6 bases). The CDR3 length is 14 residues. Trimming removed 6 bases from V and 6 bases from J, with 15 bases in between. The V gene's germline CDR1 is LNHDA and CDR2 SQIVND (reference sequence). CDR3 sequence reads: CASRRGPLSNEQFF. The CDR3 bases are TGTGCCAGTAGGCGGGGCCCGCTCTCCAATGAGCAGTTCTTC.

The chain joins TRBV5-6 to TRBJ2-7; TRBD2 is a possible D gene (5 bases). CDR1 is SGHDT and CDR2 is YYEEEE in the germline V gene. The CDR3 runs to 14 residues. Trimming pared 1 base from V and 2 bases from J, leaving 10 bases between. CDR3 amino acids: CASSLRGPPYEQYF. The CDR3, as DNA: TGTGCCAGCAGCTTGAGAGGGCCCCCCTACGAGCAGTACTTC. Filled out from reference TRBV5-6 and TRBJ2-7, the complete variable domain reads DAGVTQSPTHLIKTRGQQVTLRCSPKSGHDTVSWYQQALGQGPQFIFQYYEEEERQRGNFPDRFSGHQFPNYSSELNVNALLLGDSALYLCASSLRGPPYEQYFGPGTRLTVT.

DNA for the CDR3: TGTGCCAGCAGCCCAGGGGGTGGAGAGGGAACTGAAGCTTTCTTT. Translating gives CASSPGGGEGTEAFF. This chain uses TRBV9 with TRBJ1-1, with 7 bases matching TRBD1. The germline gives CDR1 SGDLS, CDR2 YYNGEE. The V and J ends lost 4 bases and 5 bases, in that order; junction bases with no gene match: 11. The CDR3 is 15 amino acids.

The CDR3 DNA reads TGTGCCAGCAGGGCGCAGGGGGCAGGCTACGAGCAGTACTTC. Translating gives CASRAQGAGYEQYF. The chain couples TRBV6-6 to TRBJ2-7; 8 positions agree with TRBD1. V lost 6 bases to trimming and J lost 3 bases; unmatched junction nucleotides: 7. Germline loops: CDR1 MNHNY, CDR2 SVGAGI (reference sequence). The CDR3 sequence is 14 residues long.